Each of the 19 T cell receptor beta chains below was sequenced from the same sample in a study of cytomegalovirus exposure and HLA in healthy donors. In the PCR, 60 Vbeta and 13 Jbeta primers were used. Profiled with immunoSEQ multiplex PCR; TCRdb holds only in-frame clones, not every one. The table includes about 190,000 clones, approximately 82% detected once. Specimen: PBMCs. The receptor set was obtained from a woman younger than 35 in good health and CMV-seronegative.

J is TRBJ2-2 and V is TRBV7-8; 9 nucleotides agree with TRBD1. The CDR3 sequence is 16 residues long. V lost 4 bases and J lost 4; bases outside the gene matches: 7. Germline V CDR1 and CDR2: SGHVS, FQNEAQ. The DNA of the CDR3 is TGTGCCAGCAGCTCTTCGGGACAGGGTTCCACCGGGGAGCTGTTTTTT. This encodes CASSSSGQGSTGELFF.

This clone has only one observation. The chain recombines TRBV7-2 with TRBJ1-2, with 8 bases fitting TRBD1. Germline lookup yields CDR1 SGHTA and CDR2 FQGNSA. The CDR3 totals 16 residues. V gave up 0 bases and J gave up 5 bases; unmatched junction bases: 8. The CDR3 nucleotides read TGTGCCAGCAGCTTAGCGAAAGAGACAGGGGTTTATGGCTACACCTTC. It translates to CASSLAKETGVYGYTF.

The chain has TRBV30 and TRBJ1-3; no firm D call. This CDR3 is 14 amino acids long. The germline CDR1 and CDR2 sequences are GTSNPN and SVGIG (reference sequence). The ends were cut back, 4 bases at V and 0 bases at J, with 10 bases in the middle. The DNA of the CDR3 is TGTGCCTGGATCCCCTGGGCCTCTGGAAACACCATATATTTT. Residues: CAWIPWASGNTIYF.

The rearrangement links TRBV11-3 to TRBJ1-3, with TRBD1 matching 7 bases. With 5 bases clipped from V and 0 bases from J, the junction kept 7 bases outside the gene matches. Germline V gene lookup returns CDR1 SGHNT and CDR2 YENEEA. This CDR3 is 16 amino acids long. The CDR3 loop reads CASSMGQQSSGNTIYF. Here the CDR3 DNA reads TGTGCCAGCAGCATGGGACAGCAAAGCTCTGGAAACACCATATATTTT. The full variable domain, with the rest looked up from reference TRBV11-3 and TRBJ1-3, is EAGVVQSPRYKIIEKKQPVAFWCNPISGHNTLYWYLQNLGQGPELLIRYENEEAVDDSQLPKDRFSAERLKGVDSTLKIQPAELGDSAVYLCASSMGQQSSGNTIYFGEGSWLTVV.

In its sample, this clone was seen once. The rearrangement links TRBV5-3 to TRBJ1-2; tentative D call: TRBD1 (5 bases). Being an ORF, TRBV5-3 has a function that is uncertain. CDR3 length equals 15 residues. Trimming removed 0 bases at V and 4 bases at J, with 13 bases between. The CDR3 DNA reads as TGTGCCAGAAGCTTGGTTGGAGGGGCAGGCTATGGCTACACCTTC. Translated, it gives CARSLVGGAGYGYTF.

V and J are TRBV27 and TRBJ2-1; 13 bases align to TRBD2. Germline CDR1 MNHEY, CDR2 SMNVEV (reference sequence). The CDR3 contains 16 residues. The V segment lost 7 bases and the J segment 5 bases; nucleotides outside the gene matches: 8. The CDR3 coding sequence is TGTGCCAGCATTCGGACTAGCGGGAGATTGGACAATGAGCAGTTCTTC. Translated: CASIRTSGRLDNEQFF.

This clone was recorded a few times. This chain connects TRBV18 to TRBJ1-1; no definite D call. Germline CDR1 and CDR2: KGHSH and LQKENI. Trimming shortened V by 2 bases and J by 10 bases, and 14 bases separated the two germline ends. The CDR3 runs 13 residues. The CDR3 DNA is TGTGCCAGCTCACCAGCGCCGCAGACGGGAGCTTTCTTT. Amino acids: CASSPAPQTGAFF. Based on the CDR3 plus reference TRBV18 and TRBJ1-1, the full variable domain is NAGVMQNPRHLVRRRGQEARLRCSPMKGHSHVYWYRQLPEEGLKFMVYLQKENIIDESGMPKERFSAEFPKEGPSILRIQQVVRGDSAAYFCASSPAPQTGAFFGQGTRLTVV.

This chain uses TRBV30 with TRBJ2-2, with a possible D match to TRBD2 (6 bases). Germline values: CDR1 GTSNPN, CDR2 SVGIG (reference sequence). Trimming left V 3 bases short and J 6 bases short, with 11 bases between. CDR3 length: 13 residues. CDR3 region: CAWSGGNSGELFF. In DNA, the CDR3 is TGTGCCTGGAGCGGGGGAAACTCCGGGGAGCTGTTTTTT.

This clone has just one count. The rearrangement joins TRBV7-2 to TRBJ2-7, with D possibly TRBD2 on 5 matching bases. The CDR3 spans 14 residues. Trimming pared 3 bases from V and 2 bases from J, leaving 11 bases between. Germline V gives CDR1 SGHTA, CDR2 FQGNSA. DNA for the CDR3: TGTGCCAGCAGCTTCGGACTGAGAACCTACGAGCAGTACTTC. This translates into CASSFGLRTYEQYF.

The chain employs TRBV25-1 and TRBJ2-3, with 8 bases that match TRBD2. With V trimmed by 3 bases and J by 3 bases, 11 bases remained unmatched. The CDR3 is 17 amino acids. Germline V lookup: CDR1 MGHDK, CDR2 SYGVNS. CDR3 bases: TGTGCCAGCAGTGACCCGGGAGGGTACAGGGTGACAGATACGCAGTATTTT. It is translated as CASSDPGGYRVTDTQYF.

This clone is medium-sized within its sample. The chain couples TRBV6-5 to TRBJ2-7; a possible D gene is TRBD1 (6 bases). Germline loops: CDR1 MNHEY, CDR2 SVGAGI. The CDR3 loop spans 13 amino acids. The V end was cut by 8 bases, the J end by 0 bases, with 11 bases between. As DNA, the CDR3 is TGTGCCAGCGGACAGCAGATCTCCTACGAGCAGTACTTC. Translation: CASGQQISYEQYF.

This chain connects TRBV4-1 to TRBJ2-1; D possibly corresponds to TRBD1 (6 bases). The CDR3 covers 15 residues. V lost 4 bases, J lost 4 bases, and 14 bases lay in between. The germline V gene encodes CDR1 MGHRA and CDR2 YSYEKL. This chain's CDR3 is CASSPEPQGYNEQFF. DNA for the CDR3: TGCGCCAGCAGCCCAGAACCCCAGGGGTACAATGAGCAGTTCTTC.

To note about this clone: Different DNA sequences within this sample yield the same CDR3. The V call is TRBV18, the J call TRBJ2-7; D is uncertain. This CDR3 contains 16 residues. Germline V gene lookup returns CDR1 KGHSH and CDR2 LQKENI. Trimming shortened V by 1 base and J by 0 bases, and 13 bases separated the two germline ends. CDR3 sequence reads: CASSPLERGDSYEQYF. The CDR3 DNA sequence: TGTGCCAGCTCACCACTAGAGAGAGGAGACTCCTACGAGCAGTACTTC.

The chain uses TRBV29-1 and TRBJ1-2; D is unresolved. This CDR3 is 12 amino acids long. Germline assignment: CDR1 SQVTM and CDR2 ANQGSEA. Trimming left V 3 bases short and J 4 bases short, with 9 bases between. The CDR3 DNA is TGCAGCGTTGAGGAGGGTAGCTATGGCTACACCTTC. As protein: CSVEEGSYGYTF.

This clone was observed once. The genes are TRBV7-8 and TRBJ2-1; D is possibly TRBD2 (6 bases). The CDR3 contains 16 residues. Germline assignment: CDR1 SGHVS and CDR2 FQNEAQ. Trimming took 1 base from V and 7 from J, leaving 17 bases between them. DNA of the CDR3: TGTGCCAGCAGCTTAGAATGGACTAAGGGGAGGAATGAGCAGTTCTTC. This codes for CASSLEWTKGRNEQFF.

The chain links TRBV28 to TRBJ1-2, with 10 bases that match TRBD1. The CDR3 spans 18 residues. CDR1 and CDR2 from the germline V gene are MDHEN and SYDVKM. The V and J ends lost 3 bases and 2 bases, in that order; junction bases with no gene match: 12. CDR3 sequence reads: CASSFPSIWTGGNYGYTF. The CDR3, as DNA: TGTGCCAGCAGTTTCCCCTCTATCTGGACAGGGGGAAACTATGGCTACACCTTC.

The CDR3 nucleotides read TGCGCCAGCAGTGTTAGAGAGACAGATACGCAGTATTTT. Its protein is CASSVRETDTQYF. This sequence joins TRBV10-1 and TRBJ2-3; D not resolved. The ends were cut back, 4 bases at V and 3 bases at J, with 8 bases in the middle. This CDR3 has 13 residues. Germline V gives CDR1 WNHNN, CDR2 SYGVQD (reference sequence).

CDR3: CASSFGRKDGYEQYF. The CDR3 DNA reads TGTGCCAGCAGCTTTGGGAGAAAGGACGGCTACGAGCAGTACTTC. The chain uses TRBV7-9 and TRBJ2-7; a possible D gene is TRBD2 (5 bases). The CDR3 has 15 residues. V was clipped by 3 bases and J by 3 bases, with 15 bases between them. Germline V lookup: CDR1 SEHNR, CDR2 FQNEAQ (reference sequence).

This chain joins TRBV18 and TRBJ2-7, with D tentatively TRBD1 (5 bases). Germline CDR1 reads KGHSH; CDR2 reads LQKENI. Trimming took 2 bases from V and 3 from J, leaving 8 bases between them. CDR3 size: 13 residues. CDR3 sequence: CASSPNQGYEQYV. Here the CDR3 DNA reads TGTGCCAGCTCACCAAATCAGGGCTACGAGCAGTACGTC.